The 31 T cell receptor beta chains given below trace back to one sample, sequenced in a study of cytotoxic CD8 clonotypes in ibrutinib-treated CLL (dated by TCRdb to the early 2020s). The time point label, as the study defines it: progressive disease on ibrutinib. Receptor amplification or capture employed the immunoSEQ multiplex PCR assay. Imported from immuneACCESS, the table was reduced by TCRdb to in-frame sequences with V and J called. These copies leave out some clones; in studies compared against another copy, an unresolved V gene accounts for under half, and the cause of the remainder is not known. This sample is represented by tens of thousands of clones; around 84% of them were singletons. The ten largest clones capture about 8% of the sample. The specimen was PBMCs, collected at disease progression, from a patient treated with ibrutinib. The receptors shown here come from a human donor with chronic lymphocytic leukemia.

The chain joins TRBV15 to TRBJ2-6; 11 nucleotides match TRBD1. V was pared by 5 bases and J by 0 bases, with 3 bases of the junction left unmatched. The CDR3 spans 17 residues. CDR1 and CDR2 (germline): LNHNV, YYDKDF (reference sequence). CDR3 sequence reads: CATSGGQGASGANVLTF. The CDR3 DNA reads as TGTGCCACCAGCGGAGGACAGGGGGCCTCTGGGGCCAACGTCCTGACTTTC.

There are a few counts of this clone. The same CDR3 arises from other DNA sequences in this sample as well. The V call is TRBV19, the J call TRBJ1-1, with D possibly being TRBD1 (5 bases). The CDR3 extends over 13 amino acids. Germline V gene sequence: CDR1 LNHDA, CDR2 SQIVND (reference sequence). Trimming took 5 bases from V and 5 from J, leaving 12 bases between them. The CDR3 here is CASSRQGTTEAFF. CDR3 bases: TGTGCCAGTAGTCGCCAAGGGACGACTGAAGCTTTCTTT.

The chain has TRBV4-1 and TRBJ2-2; 10 bases are shared with TRBD1. The V gene's germline CDR1 is MGHRA and CDR2 YSYEKL. The CDR3 is 15 amino acids. J lost 5 bases, V lost 5 bases, and 5 bases had no gene match. The CDR3 sequence is CASSKPGQGTGELFF. The CDR3 nucleotides read TGCGCCAGCAGCAAACCGGGACAGGGGACCGGGGAGCTGTTTTTT.

This CDR3 is CASNRQGAYEQYF. The CDR3 DNA reads as TGTGCCAGCAATCGGCAGGGGGCCTACGAGCAGTACTTC. The rearrangement links TRBV9 to TRBJ2-7, with 7 bases aligning to TRBD1. CDR3 size: 13 residues. The J segment lost 2 bases and the V segment lost 6 bases, leaving 5 bases of the junction unmatched. Germline assignment: CDR1 SGDLS and CDR2 YYNGEE.

The chain has TRBV5-1 and TRBJ2-7, with 11 bases lining up with TRBD1. Germline loops: CDR1 SGHRS, CDR2 YFSETQ. CDR3 length equals 16 residues. The J segment lost 4 bases and the V segment lost 3 bases, leaving 9 bases of the junction unmatched. In DNA form, the CDR3 reads TGCGCCAGCAGCTCATTCCCGGACAGGGGGCATTACGAGCAGTACTTC. Its protein is CASSSFPDRGHYEQYF. The full variable domain, completed using reference TRBV5-1 and TRBJ2-7, is KAGVTQTPRYLIKTRGQQVTLSCSPISGHRSVSWYQQTPGQGLQFLFEYFSETQRNKGNFPGRFSGRQFSNSRSEMNVSTLELGDSALYLCASSSFPDRGHYEQYFGPGTRLTVT.

The genes are TRBV5-6 and TRBJ2-5; D not resolved. Germline values: CDR1 SGHDT, CDR2 YYEEEE. V was clipped by 5 bases and J by 5 bases, with 13 bases between them. The CDR3 extends over 13 amino acids. This CDR3 is CASRGLPVETQYF. CDR3 DNA: TGTGCCAGCAGAGGGCTACCAGTGGAGACCCAGTACTTC.

This clone was counted only a few times. This chain uses TRBV28 with TRBJ1-2; D uncertain. CDR1 MDHEN and CDR2 SYDVKM come from the germline V gene. V dropped 7 bases and J dropped 1 base, with 13 bases sitting between them. The CDR3 spans 14 residues. CDR3 in DNA: TGTGCCAGCATCGATCCCCAGCTTAACTATGGCTACACCTTC. Translated, it gives CASIDPQLNYGYTF.

The rearrangement links TRBV30 to TRBJ2-7; 7 bases are a match to TRBD2. Trimming took 3 bases from V and 4 from J; bases not matched to a gene: 9. The germline V gene encodes CDR1 GTSNPN and CDR2 SVGIG (reference sequence). This CDR3 comprises 14 residues. The CDR3 reads CAWRLGGGLYEQYF. In DNA form, the CDR3 reads TGTGCCTGGAGGCTCGGGGGAGGGCTTTACGAGCAGTACTTC.

The V and J genes are TRBV7-9 and TRBJ1-4; no reliable D call. CDR1 SEHNR and CDR2 FQNEAQ come from the germline V gene (reference sequence). Trimming took 8 bases from V and 12 from J, leaving 10 bases between them. The CDR3 is made up of 10 amino acids. The CDR3 loop is CASASSQLFF. Here the CDR3 DNA reads TGTGCCAGCGCCTCCTCTCAACTGTTTTTT.

This chain uses TRBV28 with TRBJ2-7; a weak D match, TRBD2 (5 bases). This CDR3 has 14 amino acids. Per germline, CDR1 MDHEN and CDR2 SYDVKM. The ends were cut back, 5 bases at V and 3 bases at J, with 14 bases in the middle. Here the CDR3 reads CASSPRLFYYEQYF. CDR3 in DNA: TGTGCCAGCAGTCCACGACTATTTTACTACGAGCAGTACTTC.

A single count supports this clone. V is TRBV11-2 and J is TRBJ1-6; 10 positions agree with TRBD1. The length of the CDR3 is 15 residues. V lost 3 bases and J lost 7; bases outside the gene matches: 3. Germline CDR1 SGHAT, CDR2 FQNNGV. The CDR3 loop is CASSFDRGRNSPLHF. In nucleotides, the CDR3 is TGTGCCAGCAGCTTTGACAGGGGGCGCAATTCACCCCTCCACTTT.

The V gene is TRBV9, the J gene TRBJ1-3; no clear D. The ends were cut back, 0 bases at V and 4 bases at J, with 17 bases in the middle. Germline V lookup: CDR1 SGDLS, CDR2 YYNGEE. The CDR3 covers 17 residues. This CDR3 is CASSVGPVAPLGNTIYF. CDR3 DNA sequence: TGTGCCAGCAGCGTAGGACCCGTGGCTCCTCTCGGAAACACCATATATTTT.

This rearrangement joins TRBV30 to TRBJ1-3, with D maybe TRBD1 (5 bases). Germline assignment: CDR1 GTSNPN and CDR2 SVGIG (reference sequence). V was pared by 2 bases and J by 4 bases, with 15 bases between. This CDR3 contains 15 residues. CDR3 in amino acids: CAWSLSGARGNTIYF. Written as DNA, the CDR3 is TGTGCCTGGAGTCTATCCGGGGCTAGGGGAAACACCATATATTTT.

This sequence joins TRBV4-1 and TRBJ2-1; the D gene could be TRBD1 or TRBD2 (5 bases each). CDR1 is MGHRA, CDR2 YSYEKL, per germline. Trimming removed 1 base at V and 9 bases at J, with 16 bases between. This CDR3 is built from 15 residues. CDR3 DNA: TGCGCCAGCAGCCAAGTCGGGGCAGTTGGGAGTGAGCAGTTCTTC. Amino acids: CASSQVGAVGSEQFF.

This chain connects TRBV27 to TRBJ2-5; tentatively, D is TRBD1 (5 bases). Germline CDR1 MNHEY, CDR2 SMNVEV (reference sequence). The germline V and J ends were trimmed by 1 base and 5 bases, with 11 bases remaining between them. This CDR3 comprises 14 residues. This CDR3 reads CASSLYSGRETQYF. The CDR3 bases are TGTGCCAGCAGTTTATATTCAGGGCGGGAGACCCAGTACTTC.

A single count supports this clone. The chain couples TRBV6-5 to TRBJ2-5; D may be TRBD1 (6 bases). The V end was cut by 0 bases, the J end by 7 bases, with 15 bases between. Germline V gene data show CDR1 as MNHEY and CDR2 as SVGAGI. The CDR3 has 15 residues. CDR3 DNA sequence: TGTGCCAGCAGTTACTCGCTGGGGGCAGAAGGGACCCAGTACTTC. Its translation: CASSYSLGAEGTQYF.

This clone came up a few times. This chain uses TRBV4-1 with TRBJ2-7, with a possible D match to TRBD2 (6 bases). V shed 0 bases and J shed 6 bases, with 12 bases lying between them. CDR1 and CDR2 (germline): MGHRA, YSYEKL. The CDR3 has 14 amino acids. CDR3 protein: CASSQESASAEQYF. The CDR3 bases are TGCGCCAGCAGCCAAGAGTCGGCTAGCGCCGAGCAGTACTTC.

The rearrangement joins TRBV18 to TRBJ2-5; D is possibly TRBD2 (6 bases). The CDR3 has 13 residues. Germline V gene data show CDR1 as KGHSH and CDR2 as LQKENI. V lost 4 bases and J lost 1, with 7 bases in between. The CDR3 sequence: CASSRAGQETQYF. CDR3 DNA sequence: TGTGCCAGCTCACGAGCGGGCCAAGAGACCCAGTACTTC.

The CDR3, as DNA: TGTGCCAGCAGTCTCTGGAGACAGGGGGGCGGCTACACCTTC. This sequence encodes CASSLWRQGGGYTF. The chain links TRBV6-1 to TRBJ1-2; 9 positions agree with TRBD1. The CDR3 is made up of 14 amino acids. V shed 5 bases and J 8 bases; nucleotides not matched to a gene: 9. Germline V gene sequence: CDR1 MNHNS, CDR2 SASEGT.

This clone was seen once. J is TRBJ1-4 and V is TRBV11-2, with D unclear. V was trimmed by 5 bases and J by 5 bases, leaving 12 bases between them. This CDR3 spans 14 amino acids. From germline, CDR1 is SGHAT and CDR2 FQNNGV. CDR3 nucleotide sequence: TGTGCCAGCAGCCGCTTTGCAGGAAATGAAAAACTGTTTTTT. As protein: CASSRFAGNEKLFF.

The chain uses TRBV20-1 and TRBJ1-1; D unclear. The CDR3 is made up of 10 amino acids. V was pared by 6 bases and J by 11 bases, with 13 bases between. Germline V CDR1 and CDR2: DFQATT, SNEGSKA (reference sequence). This CDR3 reads CSATGPWAFF. DNA for the CDR3: TGCAGTGCCACGGGCCCTTGGGCTTTCTTT.

V gene TRBV25-1 combines with J gene TRBJ1-4, with 8 bases aligning to TRBD1. This CDR3 contains 18 residues. V lost 8 bases to trimming and J lost 1 base; unmatched junction nucleotides: 15. Germline CDR1 is MGHDK and CDR2 is SYGVNS. The CDR3 spells CASGQGAFGGLTNEKLFF. The CDR3 nucleotides read TGTGCCAGCGGTCAGGGGGCATTTGGTGGATTAACTAATGAAAAACTGTTTTTT.

The chain carries TRBV10-3 and TRBJ2-5; 10 bases are a match to TRBD2. V lost 6 bases and J lost 0; bases outside the gene matches: 4. Germline V gene data show CDR1 as ENHRY and CDR2 as SYGVKD. The CDR3 contains 15 residues. CDR3 coding DNA: TGTGCCATCAGAGAGACTAGCGGGTACCAAGAGACCCAGTACTTC. As protein: CAIRETSGYQETQYF.

The V call is TRBV13, the J call TRBJ1-1; D is ambiguous. Germline CDR1 and CDR2: PRHDT and FYEKMQ (reference sequence). This CDR3 spans 13 amino acids. Deletions cut 3 bases from V and 1 base from J, with 6 bases between. The CDR3 DNA is TGTGCCAGCAGCTTGCCTGGGAACACTGAAGCTTTCTTT. Translated: CASSLPGNTEAFF.

This chain joins TRBV6-5 and TRBJ1-2, with a weak D call TRBD1 (6 bases). Germline values: CDR1 MNHEY, CDR2 SVGAGI. Trimming cost V 7 bases and J 5 bases, with 17 bases left between them. The CDR3 extends over 14 amino acids. The CDR3 DNA reads TGTGCCAGCACCACAGGGTGGGGGGGGTATGGCTACACCTTC. Its protein product is CASTTGWGGYGYTF.

CDR3 nucleotide sequence: TGTGCCAGCAGCTCCTCGCCGAATGAAAAACTGTTTTTT. The encoded protein is CASSSSPNEKLFF. The rearrangement uses TRBV7-3 and TRBJ1-4; D ambiguous. V dropped 4 bases and J dropped 5 bases, with 8 bases sitting between them. The germline V gene encodes CDR1 SGHTA and CDR2 FQGTGA. This CDR3 is 13 amino acids long.

The rearrangement links TRBV19 to TRBJ1-1; D unresolved. This CDR3 is 10 amino acids long. The germline V gene has CDR1 LNHDA and CDR2 SQIVND (reference sequence). V was shortened by 9 bases and J by 4 bases, with 6 bases between the two germline ends. CDR3 nucleotide sequence: TGTGCCAGGGGGTCCACTGAAGCTTTCTTT. Translating it yields CARGSTEAFF.

The chain links TRBV11-2 to TRBJ2-1, with 7 bases identical to TRBD2. The ends lost 0 bases at V and 2 bases at J; junction bases unmatched: 4. Germline lookup yields CDR1 SGHAT and CDR2 FQNNGV. This CDR3 is 16 amino acids long. The CDR3: CASSLDLAEPYNEQFF. The CDR3 DNA follows: TGTGCCAGCAGCTTAGATCTAGCGGAACCCTACAATGAGCAGTTCTTC.

The chain employs TRBV27 and TRBJ1-5, with TRBD1 as a possible D gene (5 bases). V was trimmed by 8 bases and J by 0 bases, leaving 20 bases between them. The CDR3 has 17 amino acids. Germline V gene lookup returns CDR1 MNHEY and CDR2 SMNVEV (reference sequence). CDR3 coding DNA: TGTGCCAGCCTTAACAGTGCGGACATTAATAGCAATCAGCCCCAGCATTTT. It translates to CASLNSADINSNQPQHF.

The chain uses TRBV11-2 and TRBJ1-1, with D tentatively TRBD1 (5 bases). Germline V gene lookup returns CDR1 SGHAT and CDR2 FQNNGV. Trimming took off 5 bases at V and 4 bases at J, with 17 bases between the two ends. CDR3 size: 15 residues. CDR3 DNA: TGTGCCAGCAGCCGGACACCAGGGAGTGTCACTGAAGCTTTCTTT. Protein: CASSRTPGSVTEAFF.

In this sample, this clone turned up once. The chain joins TRBV18 to TRBJ2-1, with TRBD2 as a possible D gene (5 bases). CDR1 is KGHSH and CDR2 is LQKENI in the germline V gene. This CDR3 comprises 12 residues. Trimming shortened V by 8 bases and J by 2 bases, and 7 bases separated the two germline ends. CDR3 nucleotide sequence: TGTGCCAGCCCCGGGGCCTACAATGAGCAGTTCTTC. Protein sequence: CASPGAYNEQFF. The variable domain in full, with the rest retrieved from reference TRBV18 and TRBJ2-1, is NAGVMQNPRHLVRRRGQEARLRCSPMKGHSHVYWYRQLPEEGLKFMVYLQKENIIDESGMPKERFSAEFPKEGPSILRIQQVVRGDSAAYFCASPGAYNEQFFGPGTRLTVL.